This T cell receptor beta chain was documented in a study of cytomegalovirus exposure and HLA in healthy donors. Study conclusions and caveats: The classifier reportedly diagnosed cytomegalovirus status with high sensitivity and specificity. Productive rates of about 90% or about 30% were seen for most TCR beta V segments in an earlier analysis. A later analysis appeared to link common viral pathogens to several of the most significant clusters.

The PCR ran on 60 Vbeta and 13 Jbeta primers. TCRdb's copy holds only in-frame clones and misses some; the assay was immunoSEQ multiplex PCR. The sample table includes 20,000 or so clones. Details on this clone: Its antigen is still unknown.

V lost 6 bases, J lost 4 bases, and 16 bases lay in between. Germline lookup yields CDR1 SGHRS and CDR2 YFSETQ. This CDR3 contains 14 residues. This chain joins TRBV5-1 and TRBJ1-1; D perhaps matches TRBD1 (5 bases). The source is a man in his 60s in good health and CMV-seropositive. The sequenced material came from PBMCs. CDR3: CASTWGSGGTEAFF. The CDR3 bases are TGCGCCAGCACTTGGGGCTCCGGGGGCACTGAAGCTTTCTTT.